Shown below are 28 T cell receptor beta chains from a single sample sequenced in a study of shared clonotypes between healthy human individuals. The table came from immunoSEQ multiplex PCR; TCRdb's copy has only in-frame clones and leaves some out. The sample yields over 95,000 clones, 65% to 75% seen once. Sequences were obtained from memory CD8+ T cells sorted from blood. Subset of the sample: CD45RO+ cells pooled with CCR7-negative TemRA cells. The receptors stem from a woman in her thirties in good health.

The chain links TRBV5-1 to TRBJ2-7, with 11 nucleotides matching TRBD2. The junction had 7 bases not matched to a gene; V was cut back by 0 bases and J by 2 bases. CDR1 is SGHRS, CDR2 YFSETQ, per germline. The CDR3 runs 17 residues. CDR3 nucleotide sequence: TGCGCCAGCAGCTTGGCCGCGACTAGCGGGGTAACCTACGAGCAGTACTTC. This translates into CASSLAATSGVTYEQYF.

This clone was seen at least ten times. The chain uses TRBV6-6 and TRBJ1-4; D is uncertain. Germline V gene lookup returns CDR1 MNHNY and CDR2 SVGAGI (reference sequence). The CDR3 has 10 amino acids. Deletions cut 6 bases from V and 14 bases from J, with 10 bases between. CDR3 amino acids: CASRGWRLFF. In nucleotides, the CDR3 is TGTGCCAGCAGAGGTTGGCGCCTGTTTTTT.

This chain uses TRBV2 with TRBJ2-7; D unclear. Germline V lookup: CDR1 SNHLY, CDR2 FYNNEI. V lost 7 bases and J 0 bases, leaving 7 bases between the germline ends. The CDR3 runs 12 residues. The CDR3 reads CASKYNSYEQYF. CDR3 in DNA: TGTGCCAGCAAATATAACTCCTACGAGCAGTACTTC.

The V call is TRBV25-1, the J call TRBJ2-1; 10 bases match TRBD2. CDR3 size: 18 residues. Germline trimming cut 3 bases from V and 7 bases from J; bases unmatched to any gene: 15. Germline V gene sequence: CDR1 MGHDK, CDR2 SYGVNS. The CDR3 is CASSDSASGSKGMNEQFF. The CDR3 DNA reads as TGTGCCAGCAGTGATAGTGCTAGCGGGAGTAAGGGTATGAATGAGCAGTTCTTC.

V and J are TRBV5-8 and TRBJ1-5, with a weak D call TRBD1 (5 bases). From germline, CDR1 is SGHTS and CDR2 YDEGEE. Deletions cut 0 bases from V and 2 bases from J, with 18 bases between. This CDR3 is 18 amino acids long. CDR3 DNA sequence: TGTGCCAGCAGCTTGGTCCCATGGAGGGGAATTGGCAATCAGCCCCAGCATTTT. Translated, it gives CASSLVPWRGIGNQPQHF.

This clone was observed a few times. This chain connects TRBV30 to TRBJ2-2; perhaps TRBD2 as D (6 bases). The CDR3 loop spans 14 amino acids. The V gene's germline CDR1 is GTSNPN and CDR2 SVGIG (reference sequence). V was cut by 3 bases and J by 8 bases, with 16 bases left in between. CDR3 sequence (DNA): TGTGCCTGGAGCGTTAGCGGCGAGTTGGGGGAGCTGTTTTTT. This encodes CAWSVSGELGELFF.

The chain carries TRBV7-9 and TRBJ2-5; D remains ambiguous. This CDR3 is built from 15 residues. V lost 1 base, J lost 2 bases, and 11 bases lay in between. Per germline, CDR1 SEHNR and CDR2 FQNEAQ (reference sequence). CDR3 amino acids: CASSLGTAQQETQYF. The CDR3 coding sequence is TGTGCCAGCAGCTTAGGTACGGCACAACAAGAGACCCAGTACTTC.

The J gene is TRBJ1-2, the V gene TRBV6-1, with D perhaps TRBD1 (5 bases). The CDR3 is made up of 17 amino acids. The V end was cut by 2 bases, the J end by 6 bases, with 22 bases between. Germline CDR1 MNHNS, CDR2 SASEGT. The CDR3 sequence is CASSESYRDPQWNGYTF. CDR3 DNA sequence: TGTGCCAGCAGTGAATCCTACCGGGACCCCCAGTGGAATGGCTACACCTTC.

V usage is TRBV4-1 and J usage is TRBJ2-6; weak D call: TRBD1 (6 bases). This CDR3 spans 18 amino acids. The germline gives CDR1 MGHRA, CDR2 YSYEKL. V gave up 0 bases and J gave up 0 bases, with 12 bases separating them. CDR3 sequence reads: CASSQEGQSISGANVLTF. The CDR3 DNA is TGCGCCAGCAGCCAAGAAGGACAGTCAATCTCTGGGGCCAACGTCCTGACTTTC.

V is TRBV7-9 and J is TRBJ1-5; a weak D match, TRBD1 (6 bases). V was cut by 4 bases and J by 3 bases, with 10 bases left in between. CDR3 length equals 14 residues. Germline V gene lookup returns CDR1 SEHNR and CDR2 FQNEAQ (reference sequence). The CDR3 DNA reads TGTGCCAGCAGCTCGGGGGCCAACAATCAGCCCCAGCATTTT. Translation: CASSSGANNQPQHF.

The chain joins TRBV11-3 to TRBJ2-1; possible D gene TRBD2, 5 bases. Germline lookup yields CDR1 SGHNT and CDR2 YENEEA. V lost 1 base and J lost 5, with 9 bases in between. This CDR3 has 14 amino acids. The CDR3 reads CASSLGGYNNEQFF. The CDR3 DNA follows: TGTGCCAGCAGCTTAGGCGGGTATAACAATGAGCAGTTCTTC.

V and J are TRBV21-1 and TRBJ2-1; the D call of TRBD1 is as the table states it, not checked on the DNA. TRBV21-1 represents a pseudogene. This CDR3 is built from 14 residues. CDR3 DNA sequence: TGTGCCAGCAGCAAAACAGGTAAGTACCATGAGCAGTTCTTC. Encoded protein: CASSKTGKYHEQFF.

The table lists this clone with many counts. The same CDR3 is also encoded by other DNA sequences in this sample. The chain couples TRBV30 to TRBJ1-1; D not certain. V was shortened by 3 bases and J by 3 bases, with 8 bases between the two germline ends. CDR1 GTSNPN and CDR2 SVGIG come from the germline V gene (reference sequence). The CDR3 extends over 12 amino acids. CDR3 in DNA: TGTGCCTGGAGCTTGGGGTACACTGAAGCTTTCTTT. Residues: CAWSLGYTEAFF.

This clone has only one observation. V gene TRBV10-1 combines with J gene TRBJ2-7, with TRBD1 identical over 12 bases. V shed 7 bases, J shed 4 bases, and the junction held 5 bases outside the gene matches. CDR3 length equals 14 residues. Germline V gene data show CDR1 as WNHNN and CDR2 as SYGVQD (reference sequence). CDR3 nucleotide sequence: TGCGCCAGCACCGGGACAGGGGGCGGGTACGAGCAGTACTTC. Translated: CASTGTGGGYEQYF.

V gene TRBV10-3 combines with J gene TRBJ1-1, with a weak D call TRBD1 (5 bases). The CDR3 spans 13 residues. The germline V and J ends were trimmed by 6 bases and 1 base, with 9 bases remaining between them. Germline CDR1 reads ENHRY; CDR2 reads SYGVKD. The CDR3 loop is CAIRGPTNTEAFF. CDR3 nucleotide sequence: TGTGCCATCAGGGGACCCACGAACACTGAAGCTTTCTTT.

This clone has just one count. The CDR3 loop is CASSQQFRGNEQFF. Written as DNA, the CDR3 is TGTGCCAGCAGCCAGCAGTTTAGGGGGAATGAGCAGTTCTTC. The chain couples TRBV28 to TRBJ2-1; tentatively, D is TRBD1 (6 bases). Trimming cost V 6 bases and J 7 bases, with 16 bases left between them. The CDR3 has 14 amino acids. CDR1 is MDHEN, CDR2 SYDVKM, per germline.

The genes are TRBV6-1 and TRBJ1-1; no reliable D call. The V end was cut by 6 bases, the J end by 0 bases, with 14 bases between. Germline values: CDR1 MNHNS, CDR2 SASEGT. This CDR3 is built from 15 residues. The DNA for the CDR3 is TGTGCCAGCAGGACCCTGGTACACATGAACACTGAAGCTTTCTTT. It specifies CASRTLVHMNTEAFF.

This clone was seen repeatedly, ten times or more. V is TRBV28 and J is TRBJ2-3, with D possibly matching TRBD2 (7 bases). Germline V gives CDR1 MDHEN, CDR2 SYDVKM. Between the trimmed V and J ends, which lost 7 bases and 2 bases, there was a span of 13 bases. The CDR3 runs 14 residues. The CDR3 sequence is CASKGGGDTDTQYF. The DNA for the CDR3 is TGTGCCAGCAAGGGAGGGGGGGACACAGATACGCAGTATTTT.

This clone was found many times. Other nucleotide sequences from this sample produce the same CDR3. The chain combines TRBV11-2 with TRBJ2-7, with 7 bases fitting TRBD2. J lost 3 bases, V lost 1 base, and 3 bases had no gene match. Germline CDR1 reads SGHAT; CDR2 reads FQNNGV. The CDR3 has 14 amino acids. The CDR3 nucleotides read TGTGCCAGCAGCTTAGGACTAGCAAGCTACGAGCAGTACTTC. Encoded protein: CASSLGLASYEQYF.

V and J are TRBV4-1 and TRBJ2-1, with D possibly being TRBD2 (6 bases). The CDR3 length is 13 residues. The V gene lost 1 base and the J gene lost 15 bases, with 16 bases spanning the gap. CDR1 and CDR2 from the germline V gene are MGHRA and YSYEKL. For the CDR3, the DNA is TGCGCCAGCAGCCAAGGTCTAGCACGGGAGTTGTTCTTC. This codes for CASSQGLARELFF.

This clone showed up just a few times. The genes are TRBV5-1 and TRBJ2-7; 7 bases are a match to TRBD1. V was clipped by 4 bases and J by 1 base; unmatched bases: 11. Germline CDR1 is SGHRS and CDR2 is YFSETQ. The CDR3 is 16 amino acids. This chain's CDR3 is CASSPDVTQGSYEQYF. CDR3 DNA sequence: TGCGCCAGCAGCCCCGACGTAACACAGGGGTCCTACGAGCAGTACTTC.

The V and J genes are TRBV15 and TRBJ2-7; 7 bases fit TRBD2. With V trimmed by 0 bases and J by 4 bases, 9 bases remained unmatched. Germline V gene sequence: CDR1 LNHNV, CDR2 YYDKDF (reference sequence). CDR3 length: 16 residues. DNA for the CDR3: TGTGCCACCAGCAGAGATCAAGGTGCTAGCGGATACGAGCAGTACTTC. It is translated as CATSRDQGASGYEQYF.

This chain links TRBV7-8 with TRBJ2-7; D is uncertain. The CDR3 is 15 amino acids. V shed 2 bases and J shed 0 bases, with 11 bases lying between them. Looked up from germline, CDR1 is SGHVS and CDR2 is FQNEAQ. Here the CDR3 reads CASSLSAFASYEQYF. The CDR3 bases are TGTGCCAGCAGCTTATCCGCGTTCGCCTCCTACGAGCAGTACTTC.

The V and J genes are TRBV7-9 and TRBJ2-3; 12 bases are a match to TRBD2. The CDR3 runs to 18 residues. In germline, CDR1 is SEHNR, CDR2 FQNEAQ (reference sequence). With V trimmed by 5 bases and J by 2 bases, 11 bases remained unmatched. CDR3: CASSHPSGGGTNTDTQYF. The CDR3 DNA reads as TGTGCCAGCAGCCACCCTAGCGGGGGGGGTACGAACACAGATACGCAGTATTTT. The full variable domain, rest sourced from reference TRBV7-9 and TRBJ2-3, is DTGVSQNPRHKITKRGQNVTFRCDPISEHNRLYWYRQTLGQGPEFLTYFQNEAQLEKSRLLSDRFSAERPKGSFSTLEIQRTEQGDSAMYLCASSHPSGGGTNTDTQYFGPGTRLTVL.

The chain joins TRBV5-4 to TRBJ2-7, with D possibly being TRBD2 (5 bases). This CDR3 comprises 16 residues. V dropped 4 bases and J dropped 3 bases, with 20 bases sitting between them. Germline CDR1 is SGHNT and CDR2 is YYREEE (reference sequence). The DNA for the CDR3 is TGTGCCAGCAGCGCAGACGCACCGGGAAGAAACTACGAGCAGTACTTC. Amino acid sequence: CASSADAPGRNYEQYF.

The chain couples TRBV5-1 to TRBJ2-7, with 9 positions matching TRBD2. Germline V CDR1 and CDR2: SGHRS, YFSETQ. Trimming removed 3 bases from V and 2 bases from J; junction bases left unmatched: 3. This CDR3 contains 14 residues. The CDR3 reads CASSWTSATYEQYF. The CDR3 DNA is TGCGCCAGCAGCTGGACTAGCGCAACCTACGAGCAGTACTTC.

This clone was seen only a few times. The chain links TRBV7-9 to TRBJ2-7; D not certain. CDR1 is SEHNR, CDR2 FQNEAQ, per germline (reference sequence). There are 12 residues in the CDR3. Trimming shortened V by 6 bases and J by 6 bases, and 12 bases separated the two germline ends. The CDR3 is CASRHDLFEQYF. CDR3 sequence (DNA): TGTGCCAGCAGGCACGACTTGTTCGAGCAGTACTTC.

The chain recombines TRBV27 with TRBJ1-1; D is possibly TRBD1 (5 bases). CDR3 length equals 13 residues. CDR1 MNHEY and CDR2 SMNVEV come from the germline V gene (reference sequence). V was cut by 4 bases and J by 1 base, with 7 bases left in between. This chain's CDR3 is CASSSDRNTEAFF. CDR3 nucleotides: TGTGCCAGCAGTTCTGACAGGAACACTGAAGCTTTCTTT.